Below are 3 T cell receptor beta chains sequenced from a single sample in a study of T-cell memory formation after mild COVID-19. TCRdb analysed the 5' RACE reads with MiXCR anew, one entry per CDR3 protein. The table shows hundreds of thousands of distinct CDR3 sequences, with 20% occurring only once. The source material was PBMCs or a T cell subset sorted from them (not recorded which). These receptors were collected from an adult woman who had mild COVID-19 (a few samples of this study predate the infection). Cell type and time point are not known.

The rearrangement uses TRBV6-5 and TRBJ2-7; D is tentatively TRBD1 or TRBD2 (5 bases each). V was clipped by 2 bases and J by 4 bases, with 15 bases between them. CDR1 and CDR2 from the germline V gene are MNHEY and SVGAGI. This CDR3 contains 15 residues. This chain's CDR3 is CASSYDSRGSYEQYF. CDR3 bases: TGTGCCAGCAGTTACGACAGCCGGGGATCGTACGAGCAGTACTTC.

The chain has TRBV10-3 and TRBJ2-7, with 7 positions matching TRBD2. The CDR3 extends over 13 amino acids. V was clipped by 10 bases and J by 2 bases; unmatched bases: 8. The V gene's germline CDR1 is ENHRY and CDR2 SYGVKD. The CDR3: CATTSVGTYEQYF. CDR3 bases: TGTGCCACCACTAGCGTCGGGACCTACGAGCAGTACTTC.

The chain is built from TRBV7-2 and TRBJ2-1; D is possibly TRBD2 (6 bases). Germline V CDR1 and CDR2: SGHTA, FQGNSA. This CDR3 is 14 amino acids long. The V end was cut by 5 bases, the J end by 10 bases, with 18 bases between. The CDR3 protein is CASSPRRGGEEQFF. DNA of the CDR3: TGTGCCAGCAGCCCCAGGCGGGGAGGAGAGGAGCAGTTCTTC.